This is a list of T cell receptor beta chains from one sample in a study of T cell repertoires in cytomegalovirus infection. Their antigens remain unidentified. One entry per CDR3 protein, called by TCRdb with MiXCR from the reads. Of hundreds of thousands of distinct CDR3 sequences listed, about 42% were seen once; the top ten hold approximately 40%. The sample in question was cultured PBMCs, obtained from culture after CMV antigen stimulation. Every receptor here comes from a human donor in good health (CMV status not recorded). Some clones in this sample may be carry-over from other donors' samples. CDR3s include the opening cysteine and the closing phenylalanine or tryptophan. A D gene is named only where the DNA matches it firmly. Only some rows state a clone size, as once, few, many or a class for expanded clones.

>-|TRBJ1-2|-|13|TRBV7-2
CASSLVWTGGYTF
TGTGCCAGCAGCTTAGTCTGGACGGGAGGCTACACCTTC
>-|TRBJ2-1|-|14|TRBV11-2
CASSPVSVWNEQFF
TGTGCCAGCAGCCCCGTTTCAGTCTGGAATGAGCAGTTCTTC
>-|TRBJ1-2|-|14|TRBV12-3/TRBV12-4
CASTLEGFNYGYTF
TGTGCCAGCACTTTGGAGGGTTTTAACTATGGCTACACCTTC
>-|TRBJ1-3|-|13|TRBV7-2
CASGGRTLDTIYF
TGTGCCAGCGGCGGCAGGACTCTTGACACCATATATTTT
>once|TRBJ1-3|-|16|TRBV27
CASSPSRGRAGNTIYF
TGTGCCAGCAGCCCCTCGCGGGGGAGGGCTGGAAACACCATATATTTT
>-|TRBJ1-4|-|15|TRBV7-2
CASSVLVGANEKLFF
TGTGCCAGCAGCGTACTGGTGGGGGCTAATGAAAAACTGTTTTTT
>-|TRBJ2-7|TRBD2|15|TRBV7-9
CASSPFGGRADEQYF
TGTGCCAGCAGCCCTTTCGGCGGGAGGGCCGACGAGCAGTACTTC
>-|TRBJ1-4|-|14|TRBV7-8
CASSPDFAGKKLFF
TGTGCCAGCAGCCCCGACTTTGCAGGGAAAAAACTGTTTTTT
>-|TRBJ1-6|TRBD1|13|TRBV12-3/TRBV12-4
CASSLQGASPLHF
TGTGCCAGCAGTTTACAGGGGGCTTCACCCCTCCACTTT
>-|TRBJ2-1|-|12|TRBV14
CASSQAGSEQFF
TGTGCCAGCAGCCAAGCCGGAAGTGAGCAGTTCTTC
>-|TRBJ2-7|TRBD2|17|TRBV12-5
CASGRTSGRFFSYEQYF
TGTGCTAGTGGTCGGACTAGCGGGAGATTTTTCTCCTACGAGCAGTACTTC
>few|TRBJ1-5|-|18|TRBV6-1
CASSVHPGQTLSNQPQHF
TGTGCCAGCAGTGTACATCCCGGGCAGACCCTTAGCAATCAGCCCCAGCATTTT
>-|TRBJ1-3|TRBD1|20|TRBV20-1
CSARDPGTGDEAISGNTIYF
TGCAGTGCTAGAGATCCCGGGACAGGGGATGAGGCTATCTCTGGAAACACCATATATTTT
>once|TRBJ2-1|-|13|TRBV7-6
CASSSSGQSEQFF
TGTGCCAGCAGCTCATCCGGACAGTCTGAGCAGTTCTTC
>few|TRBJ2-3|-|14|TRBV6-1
CASRRDKASDTQYF
TGTGCCAGCAGAAGGGACAAGGCCTCCGATACGCAGTATTTT
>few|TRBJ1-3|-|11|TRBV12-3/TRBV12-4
CASDSGNTIYF
TGTGCCAGCGACTCTGGAAACACCATATATTTT
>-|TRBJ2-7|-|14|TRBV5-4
CASSLAGPVYEQYF
TGTGCCAGCAGCTTGGCAGGACCGGTCTACGAGCAGTACTTC
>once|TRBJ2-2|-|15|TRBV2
CASRGGGSSTGELFF
TGTGCCAGCCGGGGCGGAGGGTCCTCCACCGGGGAGCTGTTTTTT
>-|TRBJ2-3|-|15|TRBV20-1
CSARDYSGSTDTQYF
TGCAGTGCTAGAGACTATTCCGGTTCCACAGATACGCAGTATTTT
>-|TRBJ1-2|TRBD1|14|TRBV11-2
CASSQPEGARGYTF
TGTGCCAGCAGCCAACCTGAGGGGGCTCGGGGCTACACCTTC
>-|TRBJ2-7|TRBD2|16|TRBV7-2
CASSLFLAGGEYEQYF
TGTGCCAGCAGCTTGTTCCTAGCGGGAGGTGAATACGAGCAGTACTTC
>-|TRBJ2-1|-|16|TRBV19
CASSVLGRTVYNEQFF
TGTGCCAGTAGTGTTCTAGGGCGAACCGTTTACAATGAGCAGTTCTTC
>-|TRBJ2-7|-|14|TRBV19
CASSSTGFVAEQYF
TGTGCCAGTAGTAGTACAGGGTTTGTTGCCGAGCAGTACTTC
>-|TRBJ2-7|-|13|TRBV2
CASSEELDYEQYF
TGTGCCAGCAGTGAGGAGTTAGACTACGAGCAGTACTTC